There are a few counts of the clone carrying this TCR beta chain. The antigen is unknown. The data were taken from a study of T-cell memory formation after mild COVID-19. About the study: In these data, TCR clusters were largely donor specific.

The study's findings and limits: Pre-infection memory contained some responding clones, which suggested that cross-reactive memory had joined. SARS-CoV-2 specificity was not confirmed for second-wave clones peaking on day 37. Among CD4+ contracting clones, most were CM and EM, and CD8+ ones EMRA.

One entry per CDR3 protein, called by TCRdb with MiXCR from the 5' RACE reads. This table holds 350,000 to 500,000 distinct CDR3 sequences, approximately 20% found once. V was clipped by 0 bases and J by 4 bases; unmatched bases: 8. Germline V gene sequence: CDR1 SGHRS, CDR2 YFSETQ. The CDR3 has 16 residues. This chain joins TRBV5-1 and TRBJ2-7, with 9 bases that match TRBD2. The receptor's source is an adult woman who had mild COVID-19 (a few samples of this study predate the infection). Cell type and time point are not known. Material for sequencing was PBMCs or a T cell subset sorted from them (not recorded which). The CDR3 protein is CASSLVPAGGPYEQYF. CDR3 nucleotides: TGCGCCAGCAGCTTGGTCCCAGCGGGAGGACCGTACGAGCAGTACTTC.